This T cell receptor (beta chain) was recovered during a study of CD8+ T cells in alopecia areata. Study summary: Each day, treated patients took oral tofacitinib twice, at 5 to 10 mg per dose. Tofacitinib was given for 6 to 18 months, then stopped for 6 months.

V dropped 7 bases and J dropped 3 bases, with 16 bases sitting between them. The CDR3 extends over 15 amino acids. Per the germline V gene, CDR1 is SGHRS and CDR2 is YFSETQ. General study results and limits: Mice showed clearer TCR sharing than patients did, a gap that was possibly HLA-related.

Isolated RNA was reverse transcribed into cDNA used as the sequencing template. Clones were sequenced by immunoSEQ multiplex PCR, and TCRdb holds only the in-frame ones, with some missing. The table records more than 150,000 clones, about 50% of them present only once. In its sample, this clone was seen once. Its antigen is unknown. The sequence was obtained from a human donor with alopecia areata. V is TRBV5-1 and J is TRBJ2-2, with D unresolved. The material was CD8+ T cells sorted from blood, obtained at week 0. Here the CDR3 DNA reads TGCGCCAGCCGTCTTCCACCGGCGGACACCGGGGAGCTGTTTTTT. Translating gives CASRLPPADTGELFF.